There are a few counts of the clone carrying this T cell receptor (beta chain). Its antigen is undetermined. The entry originates in a study of cytomegalovirus exposure and HLA in healthy donors. Study findings and constraints: A later analysis associated 15,000 to 20,000 TCR beta sequences with HLA alleles at a 0.05 false discovery rate.

Germline V lookup: CDR1 LGHNA, CDR2 YNFKEQ. J gave up 4 bases and V 1 base, and 6 bases lay outside the gene matches. CDR3 length: 16 residues. Vbeta (60) and Jbeta (13) primers were used in the PCR. Data came from immunoSEQ multiplex PCR; TCRdb stores just in-frame clones and leaves some out. The table includes about 200,000 clones, approximately 80% detected once. This clonotype originated in a man aged 50-59 years in good health and CMV-seronegative. Sequenced sample: PBMCs. The rearrangement links TRBV4-2 to TRBJ2-7; 11 bases match TRBD2. The DNA of the CDR3 is TGTGCCAGCAGCCAAGCCCAACTAGCGGGAGTATACGAGCAGTACTTC. Its protein product is CASSQAQLAGVYEQYF.